Below, one T cell receptor beta chain is given with its context. Its target is unknown. Germline V CDR1 and CDR2: MNHEY, SVGAGI. Germline trimming cut 9 bases from V and 4 bases from J; bases unmatched to any gene: 12. This CDR3 is 14 amino acids long. This specimen belongs to a study of cytomegalovirus exposure and HLA in healthy donors. Points from the study as a whole: More clonal expansion characterized HLA-associated TCR beta chains than equally common others in a later analysis.

The PCR contained 60 Vbeta and 13 Jbeta primers. Generated by immunoSEQ multiplex PCR, the TCRdb table keeps only in-frame clones and is missing some. The data contain 85,000 to 100,000 clones, 84% of them seen just once; the ten biggest clones take up 5.6%. The chain combines TRBV6-5 with TRBJ2-7; TRBD2 matches 7 bases. Sample: PBMCs. The source of this sequence is a woman under 30 in good health and CMV-seropositive. For the CDR3, the DNA is TGTGCCAGTGCTAGGAGCGGGATGCATTACGAGCAGTACTTC. Protein sequence: CASARSGMHYEQYF.